These 10 T cell receptor beta chains originate from one sample sequenced in a study of technical replicates of blood from several donors. Some clones are missing from TCRdb's copy, which holds only in-frame ones; the method was immunoSEQ multiplex PCR. This table has about 74,000 clones, approximately 80% appearing once. The sequencing input was PBMCs. These receptors were taken from a human donor in good health. Some clones in this sample may be carry-over from other donors' samples.

The chain carries TRBV29-1 and TRBJ1-3; D remains unclear. The germline V gene has CDR1 SQVTM and CDR2 ANQGSEA. Trimming cost V 6 bases and J 0 bases, with 3 bases left between them. The CDR3 totals 11 residues. The CDR3 reads CSVSSGNTIYF. For the CDR3, the DNA is TGCAGCGTCAGCTCTGGAAACACCATATATTTT.

The rearrangement joins TRBV30 to TRBJ1-6; TRBD1 matches 10 bases. Germline V gives CDR1 GTSNPN, CDR2 SVGIG (reference sequence). Germline trimming cut 3 bases from V and 10 bases from J; bases unmatched to any gene: 6. The CDR3 extends over 14 amino acids. CDR3 in amino acids: CAWRGDRGRSPLHF. In nucleotides, the CDR3 is TGTGCCTGGAGAGGGGACAGGGGCAGATCACCCCTCCACTTT.

The chain uses TRBV18 and TRBJ1-1, with 9 bases aligning to TRBD1. The CDR3 loop spans 16 amino acids. The V segment lost 2 bases and the J segment 2 bases; nucleotides outside the gene matches: 6. The germline V gene encodes CDR1 KGHSH and CDR2 LQKENI. The CDR3 region has the DNA TGTGCCAGCTCACCAACAGGGGGCTACTTCAACACTGAAGCTTTCTTT. This sequence encodes CASSPTGGYFNTEAFF.

This clone turned up a few times. The chain uses TRBV19 and TRBJ2-3; maybe TRBD2 (5 bases). The CDR3 has 16 residues. From germline, CDR1 is LNHDA and CDR2 SQIVND (reference sequence). Trimming took off 5 bases at V and 6 bases at J, with 21 bases between the two ends. DNA of the CDR3: TGTGCCAGTAGTCCCTTGGGGAGTGGGAGTGACGATACGCAGTATTTT. This encodes CASSPLGSGSDDTQYF. Drawing the rest from reference TRBV19 and TRBJ2-3, the complete variable domain is DGGITQSPKYLFRKEGQNVTLSCEQNLNHDAMYWYRQDPGQGLRLIYYSQIVNDFQKGDIAEGYSVSREKKESFPLTVTSAQKNPTAFYLCASSPLGSGSDDTQYFGPGTRLTVL.

The rearrangement uses TRBV4-2 and TRBJ2-7; no clear D. The CDR3 extends over 16 amino acids. V lost 1 base and J lost 2, with 15 bases in between. Germline loops: CDR1 LGHNA, CDR2 YNFKEQ. The chain's CDR3 is CASSQGSEQLPYEQYF. The DNA for the CDR3 is TGTGCCAGCAGCCAAGGTTCAGAACAGCTTCCCTACGAGCAGTACTTC.

This clone was observed a handful of times. V gene TRBV5-6 combines with J gene TRBJ1-2; no clear D. This CDR3 spans 12 amino acids. V was pared by 1 base and J by 5 bases, with 6 bases between. In germline, CDR1 is SGHDT, CDR2 YYEEEE. This CDR3 is CASSLREYGYTF. CDR3 bases: TGTGCCAGCAGCTTGCGGGAGTATGGCTACACCTTC.

The chain joins TRBV27 to TRBJ2-7, with D perhaps TRBD2 (6 bases). The CDR3 is 16 residues long. Trimming shortened V by 0 bases and J by 1 base, and 13 bases separated the two germline ends. Germline-derived CDR1 and CDR2 are MNHEY and SMNVEV (reference sequence). The CDR3 sequence is CASSLSPGLLSYEQYF. CDR3 DNA: TGTGCCAGCAGTTTATCCCCGGGACTCCTATCCTACGAGCAGTACTTC.

CDR3 sequence reads: CASSLFYGQGGNEQFF. CDR3 coding DNA: TGTGCCAGCAGCTTATTTTACGGACAGGGGGGCAATGAGCAGTTCTTC. The chain links TRBV7-3 to TRBJ2-1; 10 bases line up with TRBD1. Germline V lookup: CDR1 SGHTA, CDR2 FQGTGA. Germline trimming cut 2 bases from V and 6 bases from J; bases unmatched to any gene: 7. The CDR3 spans 16 residues.

The V call is TRBV7-3, the J call TRBJ2-5, with D tentatively TRBD2 (6 bases). Germline V CDR1 and CDR2: SGHTA, FQGTGA. V dropped 1 base and J dropped 4 bases, with 7 bases sitting between them. The CDR3 runs 13 residues. Here the CDR3 DNA reads TGTGCCAGCAGCTTAAGGCGGGGAGAGACCCAGTACTTC. As protein: CASSLRRGETQYF.

This clone appeared once. The J gene is TRBJ2-3, the V gene TRBV6-5; D is possibly TRBD2 (5 bases). Between the trimmed V and J ends, which lost 2 bases and 4 bases, there was a span of 10 bases. Germline V lookup: CDR1 MNHEY, CDR2 SVGAGI. The CDR3 spans 14 residues. CDR3 amino acids: CASSYPGLSDTQYF. CDR3 bases: TGTGCCAGCAGTTACCCGGGGTTGTCAGATACGCAGTATTTT.